The next 18 T cell receptor beta chains were all read from a single sample in a study of beta chain features in type 1 diabetes (dated by TCRdb to about 2018). Library method: the immunoSEQ multiplex PCR assay. The High Capacity cDNA Reverse Transcription Kit was used to reverse transcribe all of the isolated RNA, meaning that expressed TCRB transcripts were what got sequenced. As stored in TCRdb, this immuneACCESS dataset retains in-frame rearrangements with V and J assigned. A fraction of the clones does not appear; measured against another copy, unresolved V genes explain less than half of the discrepancy, and the remainder lacks a known reason. Counted in this sample were under 300,000 clones; over 11% of them appeared once. The top ten constitute about 0.02% of the sample. Their target antigens are unknown. The paper's findings and limits, for the study overall: In all four CD4+ subsets, TCRB CDR3 length was moderately but significantly shorter in type 1 diabetes patients.

Material: naive CD4+ T cells from blood. The sample's cell subset or site, from its label and the paper: true naive CD4+ T cells. The receptors were gathered from a man aged 25 to 40 with type 1 diabetes.

This chain uses TRBV7-9 with TRBJ1-2; 11 positions match TRBD1. Trimming at V came to 4 bases and at J to 5 bases, leaving 9 bases not matched to a gene. This CDR3 region has 16 residues. CDR1 is SEHNR and CDR2 is FQNEAQ in the germline V gene (reference sequence). The CDR3 nucleotides read TGTGCCAGCAGCTCCGCCTCCGGGACAGGGGGGTATGGCTACACCTTC. Its translation is CASSSASGTGGYGYTF.

This chain uses TRBV2 with TRBJ2-3; 7 nucleotides align to TRBD1. Germline lookup yields CDR1 SNHLY and CDR2 FYNNEI. This CDR3 comprises 15 residues. With 2 bases clipped from V and 4 bases from J, the junction kept 6 bases outside the gene matches. As DNA, the CDR3 is TGTGCCAGCAGTGAACGGATCGGGACAGCAGATACGCAGTATTTT. It is translated as CASSERIGTADTQYF. The whole variable domain, filled in from reference TRBV2 and TRBJ2-3, reads EPEVTQTPSHQVTQMGQEVILRCVPISNHLYFYWYRQILGQKVEFLVSFYNNEISEKSEIFDDQFSVERPDGSNFTLKIRSTKLEDSAMYFCASSERIGTADTQYFGPGTRLTVL.

This clone occurred a few times. The V and J genes are TRBV7-9 and TRBJ2-5; possible D gene TRBD2, 5 bases. This CDR3 has 14 amino acids. V lost 5 bases and J 5 bases, leaving 15 bases between the germline ends. Germline-derived CDR1 and CDR2 are SEHNR and FQNEAQ (reference sequence). The CDR3 spells CASSSGGGGETQYF. The CDR3 region has the DNA TGTGCCAGCAGCAGCGGTGGAGGAGGCGAGACCCAGTACTTC.

The V and J genes are TRBV11-3 and TRBJ2-7; D is unresolved. This CDR3 is 14 amino acids long. Germline V CDR1 and CDR2: SGHNT, YENEEA. The germline V and J ends were trimmed by 1 base and 0 bases, with 7 bases remaining between them. CDR3 bases: TGTGCCAGCAGCTTAGTCAGGTCCTCCTACGAGCAGTACTTC. Translation gives CASSLVRSSYEQYF.

In regard to this clone: The identical CDR3 is also encoded by other nucleotide sequences in the sample. The chain links TRBV6-5 to TRBJ2-5; the D is unclear. The CDR3 extends over 12 amino acids. Germline V gene sequence: CDR1 MNHEY, CDR2 SVGAGI. V was clipped by 0 bases and J by 5 bases, with 4 bases between them. Here the CDR3 DNA reads TGTGCCAGCAGTTACTCACGGGAGACCCAGTACTTC. It yields the protein CASSYSRETQYF.

This clone was detected a few times. V usage is TRBV4-1 and J usage is TRBJ2-4, with TRBD2 as a possible D gene (5 bases). CDR3 length: 15 amino acids. The germline V and J ends were trimmed by 0 bases and 9 bases, with 15 bases remaining between them. Germline V gene data show CDR1 as MGHRA and CDR2 as YSYEKL. The CDR3 sequence: CASSQEVAREGIQYF. The CDR3 DNA reads TGCGCCAGCAGCCAAGAGGTCGCCAGAGAGGGCATTCAGTACTTC.

The V call is TRBV30, the J call TRBJ2-4; 7 bases agree with TRBD1. V shed 0 bases and J 6 bases; nucleotides not matched to a gene: 2. The CDR3 contains 13 residues. Looked up from germline, CDR1 is GTSNPN and CDR2 is SVGIG (reference sequence). The CDR3, as DNA: TGTGCCTGGAGTGTTAAGGGGGCAAACATTCAGTACTTC. It specifies CAWSVKGANIQYF.

V gene TRBV9 combines with J gene TRBJ2-3; TRBD2 matches at 7 bases. This CDR3 is built from 19 residues. J gave up 0 bases and V 0 bases, and 13 bases lay outside the gene matches. Germline CDR1 and CDR2: SGDLS and YYNGEE. Here the CDR3 DNA reads TGTGCCAGCAGCGTAGCCCTAGCTAGCGGAAGTTTGAGCACAGATACGCAGTATTTT. Its protein product is CASSVALASGSLSTDTQYF.

The chain recombines TRBV4-1 with TRBJ1-1; possibly TRBD1 for D (6 bases). V lost 5 bases, J lost 4 bases, and 14 bases lay in between. The CDR3 loop spans 14 amino acids. The germline gives CDR1 MGHRA, CDR2 YSYEKL. The CDR3 loop reads CASSVKGVVTEAFF. The CDR3 DNA reads as TGCGCCAGCAGCGTCAAGGGGGTGGTCACTGAAGCTTTCTTT.

J is TRBJ2-1 and V is TRBV18; TRBD1 aligns across 9 bases. Germline-derived CDR1 and CDR2 are KGHSH and LQKENI. This CDR3 is 15 amino acids long. J lost 6 bases, V lost 3 bases, and 6 bases had no gene match. In DNA form, the CDR3 reads TGTGCCAGCTCACCTCCCGGGACAGGGTTCAATGAGCAGTTCTTC. This encodes CASSPPGTGFNEQFF.

This clone was observed a handful of times. The chain links TRBV30 to TRBJ2-2; weak D call: TRBD2 (6 bases). V was trimmed by 8 bases and J by 5 bases, leaving 15 bases between them. Germline loops: CDR1 GTSNPN, CDR2 SVGIG (reference sequence). CDR3 length: 13 amino acids. The CDR3 protein is CATGRSLTGELFF. As DNA, the CDR3 is TGTGCCACGGGGAGGTCCTTAACCGGGGAGCTGTTTTTT.

This clone turned up a few times. The chain employs TRBV7-9 and TRBJ2-7; no definite D call. V shed 5 bases and J shed 2 bases, with 10 bases lying between them. The CDR3 is 13 amino acids. Looked up from germline, CDR1 is SEHNR and CDR2 is FQNEAQ (reference sequence). The CDR3: CASSLGEAYEQYF. Written as DNA, the CDR3 is TGTGCCAGCAGCCTTGGTGAGGCCTACGAGCAGTACTTC.

This clone showed up just a few times. This chain connects TRBV9 to TRBJ2-1; a possible D gene is TRBD2 (7 bases). The CDR3 length is 19 residues. With 4 bases removed from V and 7 bases from J, the gap between germline ends came to 30 bases. Germline V lookup: CDR1 SGDLS, CDR2 YYNGEE. CDR3 sequence (DNA): TGTGCCAGCAGCCCCGTAGGGCATCGAGGGGGGGAAAGGATTAATGAGCAGTTCTTC. Its protein product is CASSPVGHRGGERINEQFF.

This chain uses TRBV4-1 with TRBJ2-7, with 8 bases that match TRBD2. The CDR3 is 15 residues long. Trimming cost V 5 bases and J 4 bases; bases outside gene matches: 10. Germline-derived CDR1 and CDR2 are MGHRA and YSYEKL. CDR3 in amino acids: CASSVRLAPVYEQYF. DNA of the CDR3: TGCGCCAGCAGCGTCCGACTAGCGCCCGTTTACGAGCAGTACTTC.

The V and J genes are TRBV7-9 and TRBJ2-3; 10 nucleotides match TRBD2. Trimming at V came to 1 base and at J to 4 bases, leaving 8 bases not matched to a gene. The CDR3 has 17 residues. Germline-derived CDR1 and CDR2 are SEHNR and FQNEAQ (reference sequence). The CDR3 spells CASSLVLAGDMADTQYF. The CDR3 nucleotides are TGTGCCAGCAGCTTAGTGCTAGCGGGAGACATGGCAGATACGCAGTATTTT.

This clone appeared a few times. This chain joins TRBV11-2 and TRBJ1-5, with D unclear. V lost 2 bases and J lost 5, with 10 bases in between. Per the germline V gene, CDR1 is SGHAT and CDR2 is FQNNGV. This CDR3 is 14 amino acids long. The CDR3 loop is CASSLNLGDQPQHF. DNA for the CDR3: TGTGCCAGCAGCTTAAATCTGGGAGATCAGCCCCAGCATTTT.

In this sample, this clone turned up a few times. This chain uses TRBV18 with TRBJ1-2; 10 bases agree with TRBD1. Germline V gene lookup returns CDR1 KGHSH and CDR2 LQKENI. V lost 4 bases, J lost 0 bases, and 8 bases stayed unmatched. The CDR3 spans 17 residues. The CDR3 DNA is TGTGCCAGCTCACAGGGGACAGGGGCGGCGGCTAACTATGGCTACACCTTC. This sequence encodes CASSQGTGAAANYGYTF. Combining the CDR3 with reference TRBV18 and TRBJ1-2 gives the whole variable domain NAGVMQNPRHLVRRRGQEARLRCSPMKGHSHVYWYRQLPEEGLKFMVYLQKENIIDESGMPKERFSAEFPKEGPSILRIQQVVRGDSAAYFCASSQGTGAAANYGYTFGSGTRLTVV.

This clone has just a few counts. The chain has TRBV29-1 and TRBJ2-1, with D possibly matching TRBD1 (6 bases). This CDR3 has 13 residues. The V end was cut by 7 bases, the J end by 2 bases, with 12 bases between. Per germline, CDR1 SQVTM and CDR2 ANQGSEA. The CDR3 DNA reads as TGCAGCGCTCGGACAGAAACCTACAATGAGCAGTTCTTC. Protein product: CSARTETYNEQFF.